This T cell receptor beta chain was captured by sequencing in a study of lymphopenia after photon versus proton radiotherapy. This table comes from immunoSEQ multiplex PCR, and its TCRdb copy is limited to in-frame clones, with some not included. The table has approximately 30,000 clones, roughly 94% seen once. A word on this clone: Its antigen is undetermined.

Study results and limitations: After lymphocyte nadir, photon-treated repertoires showed oligoclonal expansion, especially CD8+ Temra. Better survival with proton therapy was suggested as possible, not demonstrated. In patients who died, overall survival fell as post-nadir TCR diversity dropped more. Photon-treated patients lost naive T cells and TCR diversity; proton-treated stayed stable.

Germline CDR1 is SGHRS and CDR2 is YFSETQ. The CDR3 loop spans 15 amino acids. Trimming stripped 3 bases from V and 3 bases from J, with 14 bases between. This sequence joins TRBV5-1 and TRBJ2-3; TRBD2 is a possible D gene (6 bases). The material sequenced was peripheral blood, taken from a patient treated with photon-based radiotherapy. The clonotype originates from a woman in her fifties or sixties with cholangiocarcinoma. CDR3 in amino acids: CASSYGRTKTDTQYF. In DNA, the CDR3 is TGCGCCAGCAGCTATGGTAGGACTAAGACAGATACGCAGTATTTT.